Reported below is one T cell receptor beta chain. No antigen is known for it. This record comes from a study of OX40 agonist ivuxolimab in advanced cancers. In the study overall: Patients were dosed intravenously with ivuxolimab at 0.01 to 10 mg/kg every 2 weeks. One hepatocellular carcinoma and a couple of cutaneous melanoma patients partially responded.

Regarding the study as a whole: Also present in some nonresponders was a low level of normalized T-cell clonal expansion.

Assay used: immunoSEQ multiplex PCR; TCRdb lists only in-frame clones, some missing. The table shows tens of thousands of clones, with nearly 95% occurring only once. The CDR3 is 14 amino acids. V was shortened by 6 bases and J by 1 base, with 16 bases between the two germline ends. CDR1 is SQVTM, CDR2 ANQGSEA, per germline. This specimen consisted of CD4+ or CD8+ T cells sorted from blood, obtained in a trial of the OX40 agonist ivuxolimab. The TCR originated in an adult with an advanced solid tumor such as melanoma, head and neck, liver or kidney cancer. The chain uses TRBV29-1 and TRBJ2-7, with D perhaps TRBD1 (7 bases). Here the CDR3 reads CSVGGQPPSYEQYF. CDR3 DNA sequence: TGCAGCGTGGGGGGACAGCCTCCATCCTACGAGCAGTACTTC.